The text below deals with one T cell receptor (beta chain). The sample holds one count of this clone. What this receptor recognizes is not known. It has no much larger one-base neighbor in the sample; base qualities were not kept. To sequence the TCRbeta CDR3 region, genomic DNA was isolated from the sorted cells. The immunoSEQ Assay was used to sequence the TCRbeta CDR3 regions. TCRdb mirrors the immuneACCESS table, restricted to in-frame sequences. Some clones are absent from its copies; in checked studies, under half trace to an unresolved V gene, and the reason for the others is unknown. This sample gives 45,000 to 60,000 clones in total; nearly 80% of them show up just once. 4% to 5% of the sample is held by the ten biggest clonotypes. The trial excluded patients who had a history of autoimmune disease or were on systemic immunosuppression. In every dose cohort, peripheral blood was drawn for TCR sequencing at baseline, cycle 4 day 1, and cycle 7 day 1. The samples were taken from a phase I, first-in-human, multicenter, open-label dose-escalation trial of ivuxolimab. Adults with locally advanced or metastatic head and neck squamous cell, hepatocellular, melanoma or renal cell carcinoma were enrolled in the trial. Before TCR sequencing, CD4+ T cells and CD8+ T cells from peripheral blood were sorted into separate populations.

These data come from a study of OX40 agonist ivuxolimab in advanced cancers. With regard to the full study: Ivuxolimab was a fully human IgG2 agonistic monoclonal antibody targeting the costimulatory receptor OX40 (CD134). The point of sequencing TCRbeta in the periphery was to test whether ivuxolimab changed TCR sequence diversity and drove clonal T-cell expansion. Patients were allowed to have had prior anti-PD-1, anti-PD-L1 or anti-CTLA-4 therapy, and 40% of the dose-escalation patients had previously received checkpoint inhibitors. Intravenous ivuxolimab was administered to patients every 2 weeks at six dose levels: 0.01, 0.1, 0.3, 1.5, 3 and 10 mg/kg. Partial responses occurred in three dose-escalation patients: two with cutaneous melanoma and one with hepatocellular carcinoma. The dose-escalation cohort was roughly 83% male with a mean age of approximately 60 years, ranging from roughly 23 to 79. Of the 50 or so patients in dose escalation, about 20 had hepatocellular carcinoma, around 15 had melanoma, 9 had renal cell carcinoma and 9 had head and neck cancer. The paper covers the monotherapy dose-escalation part of the phase I ivuxolimab trial, which included N ≈ 50 patients. The research as a whole found: Clonal expansion of both CD4+ and CD8+ blood T cells was observed from baseline to week 6 at doses 0.1 to 3.0 mg/kg. Low levels of normalized T-cell clonal expansion were also seen in some nonresponding patients. Antigen specificity was not determined for the clonally expanded peripheral T cells. After ivuxolimab, CD8+ T cells had more expanded clones than CD4+ T cells on average. In the 0.1-3.0 mg/kg groups, partial responders had among the lowest normalized peripheral clonal expansion, particularly in CD8+ T cells.

From the cysteine up to the phenylalanine, the CDR3 has a length of 17 residues. The kept DNA is CDR3 alone, 51 bases in frame from the first base. The V end loses 1 base and the J end loses 3 bases, and a stretch of 17 bases separates them. CDR1 and CDR2 were assigned from the germline V gene as SNHLY and FYNNEI. This receptor was obtained from an adult with an advanced solid tumor such as melanoma, head and neck, liver or kidney cancer. The sample here was CD4+ or CD8+ T cells sorted from blood, taken in a trial of the OX40 agonist ivuxolimab. The sequence joins TRBV2 to TRBJ2-3; the D gene is not confidently resolved. The DNA sequence is given as TGTGCCAGCAGTGAAGGGGTGGTCCAGTTAAGGACAGATACGCAGTATTTT. Its product reads: CASSEGVVQLRTDTQYF.